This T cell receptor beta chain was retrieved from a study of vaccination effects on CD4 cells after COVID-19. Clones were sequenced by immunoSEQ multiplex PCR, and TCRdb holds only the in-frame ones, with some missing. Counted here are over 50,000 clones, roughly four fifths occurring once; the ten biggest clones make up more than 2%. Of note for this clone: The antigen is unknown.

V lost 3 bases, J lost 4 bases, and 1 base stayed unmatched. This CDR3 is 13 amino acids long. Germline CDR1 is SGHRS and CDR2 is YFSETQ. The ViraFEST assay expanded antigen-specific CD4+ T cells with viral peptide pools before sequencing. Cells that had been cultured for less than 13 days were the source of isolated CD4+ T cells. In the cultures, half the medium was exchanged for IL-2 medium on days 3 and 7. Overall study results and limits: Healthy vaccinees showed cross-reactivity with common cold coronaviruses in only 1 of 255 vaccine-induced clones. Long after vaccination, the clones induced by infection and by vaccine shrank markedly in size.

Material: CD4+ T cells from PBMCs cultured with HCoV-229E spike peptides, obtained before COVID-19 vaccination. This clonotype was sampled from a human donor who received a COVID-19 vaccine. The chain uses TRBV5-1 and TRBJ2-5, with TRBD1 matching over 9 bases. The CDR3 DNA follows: TGCGCCAGCAGCTCGGGACAGGGAGAGACCCAGTACTTC. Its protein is CASSSGQGETQYF.